The 3 T cell receptor beta chains below all came from one sample that was sequenced in a study of blood T cell repertoires in COVID-19. Measured with immunoSEQ multiplex PCR; TCRdb has only the in-frame clones, and not every one. The sample carries 250,000 to 350,000 clones, roughly 90% recorded once. The sample taken for sequencing was peripheral blood. Every receptor here comes from a woman younger than 45 with COVID-19, enrolled during active disease.

This clone was detected a few times. This sequence joins TRBV27 and TRBJ2-5, with 8 bases that match TRBD1. The V and J ends lost 5 bases and 3 bases, in that order; junction bases with no gene match: 5. CDR1 and CDR2 from the germline V gene are MNHEY and SMNVEV (reference sequence). The CDR3 runs to 14 residues. CDR3 nucleotide sequence: TGTGCCAGCAGTCCCACGGGACAGGAAGAGACCCAGTACTTC. Its protein product is CASSPTGQEETQYF.

This chain links TRBV7-2 with TRBJ2-3, with TRBD2 matching over 12 bases. Germline CDR1 SGHTA, CDR2 FQGNSA. The CDR3 is made up of 15 amino acids. Germline trimming cut 3 bases from V and 5 bases from J; bases unmatched to any gene: 3. This CDR3 reads CASSLASGRGDTQYF. The CDR3 coding sequence is TGTGCCAGCAGCTTGGCTAGCGGGAGGGGAGATACGCAGTATTTT.

This clone came up once. The rearrangement joins TRBV7-9 to TRBJ1-1; 11 bases line up with TRBD1. The CDR3 runs 16 residues. Trimming removed 5 bases from V and 0 bases from J; junction bases left unmatched: 5. Germline V CDR1 and CDR2: SEHNR, FQNEAQ (reference sequence). Here the CDR3 reads CASSPRDRGLNTEAFF. The DNA of the CDR3 is TGTGCCAGCAGCCCCCGGGACAGGGGGTTGAACACTGAAGCTTTCTTT.